The source of this T cell receptor beta chain is a study of blood T cell repertoires in COVID-19. Study-level information: Samples of COVID-19 (acute and convalescent) were obtained from the United States, Italy and Spain. PBMCs, B-cell-depleted T cells, or T cells provided the cDNA or gDNA that made up the material.

In the original workflow: Using reference gene primer amplification, nucleated cell counts were estimated. Profiled with immunoSEQ multiplex PCR; TCRdb holds only in-frame clones, not every one. D and trimming were read from the DNA, whereas the V and J calls and clone size are those reported in that table. The data contain some 150,000 clones, around 85% of them singletons. This CDR3 spans 14 amino acids. The germline V and J ends were trimmed by 1 base and 0 bases, with 7 bases remaining between them. Germline CDR1 is SGHVS and CDR2 is FQNEAQ. Seattle researchers signed up patients amid active infection and tracked them longitudinally.

The chain has TRBV7-8 and TRBJ2-7; D is possibly TRBD1 (5 bases). Sequencing was performed on peripheral blood. This receptor was obtained from a woman aged 60-75 years with COVID-19, enrolled during active disease. The CDR3 protein is CASSLDRTSYEQYF. The DNA of the CDR3 is TGTGCCAGCAGCTTAGACAGGACCTCCTACGAGCAGTACTTC.